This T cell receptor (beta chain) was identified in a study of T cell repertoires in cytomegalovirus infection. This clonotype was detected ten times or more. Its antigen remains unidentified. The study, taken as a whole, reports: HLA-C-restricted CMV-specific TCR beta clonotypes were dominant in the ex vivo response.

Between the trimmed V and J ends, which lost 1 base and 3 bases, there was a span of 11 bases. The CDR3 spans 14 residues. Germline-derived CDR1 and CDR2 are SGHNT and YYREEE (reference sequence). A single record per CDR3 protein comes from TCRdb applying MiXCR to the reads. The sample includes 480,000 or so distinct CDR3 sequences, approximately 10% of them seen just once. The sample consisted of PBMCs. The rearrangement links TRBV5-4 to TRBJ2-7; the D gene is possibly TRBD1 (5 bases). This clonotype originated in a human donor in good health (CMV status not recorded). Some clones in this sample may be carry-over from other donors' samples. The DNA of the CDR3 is TGTGCCAGCAGCTTGAGGGGCACAGTCTACGAGCAGTACTTC. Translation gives CASSLRGTVYEQYF.